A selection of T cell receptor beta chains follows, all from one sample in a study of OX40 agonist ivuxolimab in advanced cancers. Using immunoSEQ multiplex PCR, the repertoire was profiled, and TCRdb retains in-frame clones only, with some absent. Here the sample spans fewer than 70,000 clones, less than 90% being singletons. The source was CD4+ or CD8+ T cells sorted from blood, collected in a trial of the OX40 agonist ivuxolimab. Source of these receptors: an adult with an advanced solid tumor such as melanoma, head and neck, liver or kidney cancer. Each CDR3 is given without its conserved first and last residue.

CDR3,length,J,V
ASSLGWSTRLNEQF,14,TRBJ2-1,TRBV5-5
ASRRNHGAGTLTGTDTQY,18,TRBJ2-3,TRBV2
ASSVGQREEKLF,12,TRBJ1-4,TRBV25-1
ASSPDRAGSPLH,12,TRBJ1-6,TRBV4-2
ASSKISYNSPLH,12,TRBJ1-6,TRBV19
ASSQDIGGYEQY,12,TRBJ2-7,TRBV4-2
ASSYSTGGTGELF,13,TRBJ2-2,TRBV6-6
ASSQVENSPLH,11,TRBJ1-6,TRBV4-3
ASSPGTSEEETQY,13,TRBJ2-5,TRBV9
ASSVQRGDTDTQY,13,TRBJ2-3,TRBV7-2
ASRGGPSTDTQY,12,TRBJ2-3,TRBV4-2
ASGHRGYTGELF,12,TRBJ2-2,TRBV6-1
AGLNQGSGANVLT,13,TRBJ2-6,TRBV30
ASCKRGITEAF,11,TRBJ1-1,TRBV11-3
ASSGGNQETQY,11,TRBJ2-5,TRBV27
ASSLGAGGTPSTDTQY,16,TRBJ2-3,TRBV11-2
ASSLSGGDGYT,11,TRBJ1-2,TRBV27